The source of this T cell receptor beta chain is a study of blood T cell repertoires in COVID-19. Authors' analysis steps: Counts of nucleated cells, estimated from reference gene primer amplification, were obtained. The assay was immunoSEQ multiplex PCR, and TCRdb's table has in-frame clones only and misses some. V and J calls and clone size are given by that table; D and trimming were obtained from the DNA. The sample consists of a few hundred thousand clones, roughly 89% of them appearing once. The length of the CDR3 is 14 residues. The germline gives CDR1 SNHLY, CDR2 FYNNEI. With 6 bases clipped from V and 5 bases from J, the junction kept 7 bases outside the gene matches.

This clonotype originated in a man aged 30 to 39 who had been exposed to COVID-19. V gene TRBV2 combines with J gene TRBJ1-5; 7 positions match TRBD1. The sample comprised PBMCs or T cells enriched from blood (not recorded which). CDR3 DNA sequence: TGTGCCAGCAGGTACGACAGGGTAGATCAGCCCCAGCATTTT. Translating gives CASRYDRVDQPQHF.